The T cell receptor (beta chain) under discussion was sequenced for a study of T cell responses to AZD1222 COVID-19 vaccine. V was cut by 5 bases and J by 0 bases, with 19 bases left in between. Looked up from germline, CDR1 is SGHAT and CDR2 is FQNNGV. CDR3 length equals 17 residues. Sequencing used immunoSEQ multiplex PCR; TCRdb keeps in-frame clones, though not all of them. The sample lists about 140,000 clones; roughly 92% were seen once. V and J are TRBV11-2 and TRBJ2-5, with a weak D call TRBD2 (6 bases). The sequence was obtained from an adult in good health. The sequencing here drew on peripheral blood, taken on day 0 of AZD1222 vaccination. CDR3 sequence: CASSAGPRELNQETQYF. The CDR3 coding sequence is TGTGCCAGCAGCGCGGGACCTAGAGAGCTAAACCAAGAGACCCAGTACTTC.